The 16 T cell receptor beta chains below all came from one sample that was sequenced in a study of T cell responses to AZD1222 COVID-19 vaccine. Libraries were prepared by immunoSEQ multiplex PCR; TCRdb keeps only in-frame clonotypes and omits some of them. The sample shows some 100,000 clones, around 89% of them seen only once. Sample: peripheral blood, taken 28 days after the second AZD1222 dose. These receptors all stem from an adult who received the AZD1222 COVID-19 vaccine.

V usage is TRBV7-9 and J usage is TRBJ2-1; 7 positions match TRBD2. The CDR3 length is 16 residues. J lost 0 bases, V lost 5 bases, and 7 bases had no gene match. Germline V gene sequence: CDR1 SEHNR, CDR2 FQNEAQ (reference sequence). CDR3 DNA sequence: TGTGCCAGCAGCCCAAAGACTAGCCTCTCCTACAATGAGCAGTTCTTC. This codes for CASSPKTSLSYNEQFF.

This clone has only one observation. J is TRBJ2-2 and V is TRBV7-9; TRBD1 matches 8 bases. The CDR3 has 15 residues. V dropped 5 bases and J dropped 3; count of bases not matched to a gene: 5. The germline V gene encodes CDR1 SEHNR and CDR2 FQNEAQ (reference sequence). The CDR3 loop is CASSLGQGDTGELFF. Here the CDR3 DNA reads TGTGCCAGCAGCCTAGGACAGGGTGACACCGGGGAGCTGTTTTTT. The full variable domain, in which reference TRBV7-9 and TRBJ2-2 provide the parts outside the CDR3, is DTGVSQNPRHKITKRGQNVTFRCDPISEHNRLYWYRQTLGQGPEFLTYFQNEAQLEKSRLLSDRFSAERPKGSFSTLEIQRTEQGDSAMYLCASSLGQGDTGELFFGEGSRLTVL.

This clone was counted once. The chain combines TRBV28 with TRBJ1-4; 9 bases agree with TRBD1. Germline V gene sequence: CDR1 MDHEN, CDR2 SYDVKM. Trimming cost V 5 bases and J 7 bases; bases outside gene matches: 5. This CDR3 has 14 residues. DNA for the CDR3: TGTGCCAGCAGTGCCGGGACAGGGTTTGAAAAACTGTTTTTT. Translating it yields CASSAGTGFEKLFF.

The V call is TRBV11-3, the J call TRBJ2-3; 9 positions agree with TRBD1. CDR1 is SGHNT, CDR2 YENEEA, per germline. J gave up 2 bases and V 5 bases, and 11 bases lay outside the gene matches. The CDR3 is 17 amino acids. DNA of the CDR3: TGTGCCAGCAGCCCACCAAAGGGGACAGGGTTCACAGATACGCAGTATTTT. It yields the protein CASSPPKGTGFTDTQYF.

The V gene is TRBV7-3, the J gene TRBJ2-7, with 8 bases matching TRBD2. Germline CDR1 reads SGHTA; CDR2 reads FQGTGA. V dropped 5 bases and J dropped 3; count of bases not matched to a gene: 9. This CDR3 is 15 amino acids long. Here the CDR3 DNA reads TGTGCCAGCAGCCCCGGGGGGACTAGTGGCTACGAGCAGTACTTC. Residues: CASSPGGTSGYEQYF.

The CDR3 spells CASSESYTGDTYGYTF. The CDR3 region has the DNA TGCGCCAGCAGTGAGTCGTATACTGGGGACACCTATGGCTACACCTTC. The chain employs TRBV10-2 and TRBJ1-2; perhaps TRBD1 as D (6 bases). This CDR3 is built from 16 residues. Trimming pared 0 bases from V and 4 bases from J, leaving 15 bases between. Germline V gives CDR1 WSHSY, CDR2 SAAADI.

The CDR3 nucleotides are TGTGCCGGGGCGGGAGGGCCCTACGAGCAGTACTTC. Translated: CAGAGGPYEQYF. The chain carries TRBV2 and TRBJ2-7; 9 positions agree with TRBD2. The CDR3 is made up of 12 amino acids. Germline V lookup: CDR1 SNHLY, CDR2 FYNNEI. The trim removed 11 bases at V and 2 bases at J, leaving 4 bases unmatched.

This clone is a singleton in its sample. The chain has TRBV5-4 and TRBJ2-3; D possibly corresponds to TRBD2 (7 bases). Germline V gene sequence: CDR1 SGHNT, CDR2 YYREEE (reference sequence). This CDR3 is built from 16 residues. V gave up 4 bases and J gave up 1 base, with 16 bases separating them. This CDR3 is CASSVLGGQGTDTQYF. DNA of the CDR3: TGTGCCAGCAGCGTGTTGGGGGGGCAAGGCACAGATACGCAGTATTTT.

The V and J genes are TRBV13 and TRBJ1-2; no firm D call. V was pared by 4 bases and J by 4 bases, with 7 bases between. The CDR3 sequence is 12 residues long. Germline CDR1 PRHDT, CDR2 FYEKMQ (reference sequence). CDR3 sequence reads: CASSSKAYGYTF. The CDR3 region has the DNA TGTGCCAGCAGCTCCAAAGCCTATGGCTACACCTTC.

This rearrangement joins TRBV2 to TRBJ2-7, with D perhaps given as TRBD1 or TRBD2 (5 bases each). Deletions cut 4 bases from V and 3 bases from J, with 10 bases between. Germline V lookup: CDR1 SNHLY, CDR2 FYNNEI. The CDR3 covers 13 residues. The DNA for the CDR3 is TGTGCCAGCAGTGTTTATGGGGGCTACGAGCAGTACTTC. Protein product: CASSVYGGYEQYF.

The J gene is TRBJ1-1, the V gene TRBV2; D might be TRBD1 (5 bases). There are 12 residues in the CDR3. Trimming cost V 4 bases and J 5 bases, with 8 bases left between them. The germline V gene has CDR1 SNHLY and CDR2 FYNNEI. CDR3 sequence: CASSGGETEAFF. CDR3 coding DNA: TGTGCCAGCAGTGGAGGGGAAACTGAAGCTTTCTTT.

The rearrangement joins TRBV12-3 or TRBV12-4 to TRBJ2-3, with D unresolved. V was cut by 5 bases and J by 7 bases, with 13 bases left in between. The CDR3 sequence is 13 residues long. CDR3 protein: CASSNLGENTQYF. CDR3 nucleotide sequence: TGTGCCAGCAGTAACCTGGGTGAGAATACGCAGTATTTT.

This clone was detected once. The V gene is TRBV29-1, the J gene TRBJ2-1; D is possibly TRBD1 (6 bases). With 6 bases removed from V and 0 bases from J, the gap between germline ends came to 12 bases. Germline-derived CDR1 and CDR2 are SQVTM and ANQGSEA. CDR3 length equals 14 residues. CDR3 DNA: TGCAGCGTATTCAGGGGTGGCTCCTACAATGAGCAGTTCTTC. Protein sequence: CSVFRGGSYNEQFF.

The rearrangement links TRBV6-5 to TRBJ2-5, with TRBD2 as a possible D gene (5 bases). This CDR3 is built from 13 residues. CDR1 is MNHEY, CDR2 SVGAGI, per germline. The V and J ends lost 3 bases and 10 bases respectively, with 15 bases between them. CDR3 bases: TGTGCCAGCAGTTATAGATCCCCCGGGGACCAGTACTTC. Translation: CASSYRSPGDQYF.

This chain joins TRBV7-3 and TRBJ2-5; D not resolved. Per germline, CDR1 SGHTA and CDR2 FQGTGA. Trimming took off 1 base at V and 1 base at J, with 13 bases between the two ends. The CDR3 is made up of 16 amino acids. CDR3 loop: CASSLRGVGAQETQYF. The CDR3 region has the DNA TGTGCCAGCAGCTTAAGGGGTGTAGGAGCCCAAGAGACCCAGTACTTC.

The V and J genes are TRBV9 and TRBJ2-1, with 8 bases fitting TRBD2. Germline CDR1 is SGDLS and CDR2 is YYNGEE. Trimming took 0 bases from V and 3 from J; bases not matched to a gene: 2. CDR3 length: 15 residues. The CDR3 spells CASSVAGGGYNEQFF. The CDR3 coding sequence is TGTGCCAGCAGCGTAGCCGGGGGGGGCTACAATGAGCAGTTCTTC.